These T cell receptor beta chains were read from a single sample in a study of cytomegalovirus exposure and HLA in healthy donors. The protocol was immunoSEQ multiplex PCR, while the TCRdb copy is restricted to in-frame clones and leaves out a portion. The top ten hold 1.5% to 2% of the sample, which has under 300,000 clones, 84% seen once. What was sequenced was PBMCs. The receptors were sampled from a woman aged 40-49 years in good health and CMV-seropositive. Both conserved end residues are part of each CDR3. The D gene is left open where the match is weak. The listing skips clone size in some rows; elsewhere it reads once, few, many or a size class.

cdr3_aa	cdr3_nt	j_call	v_call	d_call	cdr3_length	clone_size
CASSFGLAGSSYEQYF	TGTGCCAGCAGCTTCGGACTAGCGGGGAGCTCCTACGAGCAGTACTTC	TRBJ2-7	TRBV7-8	TRBD2	16	-
CASSLGAGGRGQETQYF	TGTGCCAGCAGTTTGGGGGCAGGGGGAAGGGGGCAAGAGACCCAGTACTTC	TRBJ2-5	TRBV28	TRBD1	17	-
CASSYLAGAIYNEQFF	TGTGCCAGCAGTTACCTAGCGGGAGCCATCTACAATGAGCAGTTCTTC	TRBJ2-1	TRBV6-6	TRBD2	16	-
CASSTGDREYTDTQYF	TGTGCCAGCAGCACGGGGGACAGGGAGTACACAGATACGCAGTATTTT	TRBJ2-3	TRBV7-9	TRBD1	16	-
CASSLPGQGNTEAFF	TGTGCCAGCAGTCTTCCAGGACAGGGGAACACTGAAGCTTTCTTT	TRBJ1-1	TRBV28	TRBD1	15	-
CASSPHQSRVDGYTF	TGTGCCAGCAGCCCCCATCAGAGCAGGGTAGACGGCTACACCTTC	TRBJ1-2	TRBV7-9	-	15	few
CASSWDSYGYTF	TGTGCCAGCAGTTGGGACAGCTATGGCTACACCTTC	TRBJ1-2	TRBV6-5	TRBD1	12	-
CSVGWGGGTGELFF	TGCAGCGTCGGGTGGGGGGGTGGCACCGGGGAGCTGTTTTTT	TRBJ2-2	TRBV29-1	TRBD2	14	-
CASSSGAGYETQYF	TGCGCCAGCAGCAGTGGCGCGGGTTACGAGACCCAGTACTTC	TRBJ2-5	TRBV5-1	-	14	-
CSALKGQPQHF	TGCAGTGCCCTGAAGGGGCAGCCCCAGCATTTT	TRBJ1-5	TRBV20-1	-	11	-
CASSHLAGSTYEQYF	TGTGCCAGCAGCCATCTAGCGGGGAGCACGTACGAGCAGTACTTC	TRBJ2-7	TRBV7-2	TRBD2	15	-
CASSQDRWANTEAFF	TGCGCCAGCAGCCAAGACAGATGGGCGAACACTGAAGCTTTCTTT	TRBJ1-1	TRBV4-1	-	15	-
CASSQDGAGGPADIQYF	TGCGCCAGCAGCCAAGACGGGGCGGGAGGGCCCGCGGACATTCAGTACTTC	TRBJ2-4	TRBV4-3	TRBD2	17	few
CASRSTSGWYEQFF	TGTGCCAGTAGATCCACTAGCGGATGGTATGAGCAGTTCTTC	TRBJ2-1	TRBV19	TRBD2	14	few
CATTGGVYEQYF	TGTGCCACCACGGGGGGGGTGTACGAGCAGTACTTC	TRBJ2-7	TRBV28	TRBD2	12	once
CASSLQVASGRELFF	TGTGCCAGCAGCTTACAAGTCGCTAGCGGGAGGGAATTGTTCTTC	TRBJ2-1	TRBV7-3	TRBD2	15	-
CASSRREGLGVGTQYF	TGCGCCAGCAGCCGCCGGGAGGGCCTAGGGGTGGGGACCCAGTACTTC	TRBJ2-5	TRBV4-3	TRBD2	16	-
CAWDSHQETQYF	TGTGCCTGGGACAGTCACCAAGAGACCCAGTACTTC	TRBJ2-5	TRBV30	-	12	few
CASSPGYGANVLTF	TGTGCCAGCAGCCCGGGGTACGGGGCCAACGTCCTGACTTTC	TRBJ2-6	TRBV11-2	-	14	-
CASSSDRGLRNSPLHF	TGTGCCAGCAGCTCTGACAGGGGGCTGAGGAATTCACCCCTCCACTTT	TRBJ1-6	TRBV7-2	TRBD1	16	-
CASSQEGVTSGSIMGTDTQYF	TGCGCCAGCAGCCAAGAAGGGGTGACTAGCGGGAGTATTATGGGCACAGATACGCAGTATTTT	TRBJ2-3	TRBV4-3	TRBD2	21	-
CASSFLVGATEAFF	TGTGCCAGCAGCTTTTTGGTGGGGGCCACTGAAGCTTTCTTT	TRBJ1-1	TRBV7-2	-	14	-
CASSLPGRDTEAFF	TGCGCCAGCAGCCTTCCGGGAAGGGACACTGAAGCTTTCTTT	TRBJ1-1	TRBV5-1	-	14	-
CASSTGTALKQYF	TGTGCCAGCAGCACCGGGACAGCCTTGAAGCAGTACTTC	TRBJ2-7	TRBV6-5	TRBD1	13	-
CASRAYGNEQYF	TGTGCCAGCCGAGCGTACGGGAACGAGCAGTACTTC	TRBJ2-7	TRBV6-5	-	12	-